This TCR beta chain was sequenced for a study of a mutant IDH1 vaccine in newly diagnosed glioma. Worth noting for this clone: What it recognizes is unknown.

This CDR3 is built from 14 residues. CDR1 is MNHEY, CDR2 SVGAGI, per germline. The V gene end was trimmed by 0 bases and the J gene end by 14 bases; junction bases not matched to a gene: 9. Time point indicated: week 23, last vaccination. Every vaccination contained 300 ug of the mutant IDH1 20-mer peptide and was paired with topical imiquimod. Using immunoSEQ multiplex PCR, the repertoire was profiled, and TCRdb retains in-frame clones only, with some absent. The repertoire has about 20,000 clones, roughly 86% of them found once; the top ten carry under 15%. The chain employs TRBV6-5 and TRBJ2-1; 8 bases match TRBD2. This TCR came from a man aged 25-45 years with glioma. The source was PBMCs, collected from a glioma patient whose treatment included an IDH1 peptide vaccine. This CDR3 reads CASSYSRDGRAEFF. The CDR3 region has the DNA TGTGCCAGCAGTTACTCTCGAGACGGGAGGGCCGAGTTCTTC.